The present T cell receptor (beta chain) was sequenced within a study of blood T cell repertoires in COVID-19. Study information: Sample material is recorded as cDNA or gDNA derived from T cells, B-cell-depleted T cells, or PBMCs.

Donors of Cohort 3 who recovered were those that had two negative PCRs, clearance, or symptom resolution. The CDR3 has 13 residues. Trimming cost V 6 bases and J 7 bases; bases outside gene matches: 7. The protocol was immunoSEQ multiplex PCR, while the TCRdb copy is restricted to in-frame clones and leaves out a portion. This sample has around 380,000 clones, with approximately 89% found just once. The TCR originated in a man aged 30-40 years who had recovered from COVID-19. Sequencing input: PBMCs or T cells enriched from blood (not recorded which). The V gene is TRBV12-3 or TRBV12-4, the J gene TRBJ1-2; 8 nucleotides agree with TRBD1. In DNA, the CDR3 is TGTGCCAGCAGAAAGACAGGGGATAGTGGCTACACCTTC. It is translated as CASRKTGDSGYTF.